The source of this T cell receptor beta chain is a study of shared clonotypes between healthy human individuals. For the study at large: Sampling drew on donors who were a couple of women and three men aged 18 to 49. Study conclusions and caveats: Against clonotypes common to all four donors, non-shared ones had lower generation probabilities.

Germline V gives CDR1 MGHDK, CDR2 SYGVNS. This CDR3 has 13 amino acids. About this clone itself: Its antigen is currently unknown.

Clones were sequenced by immunoSEQ multiplex PCR, and TCRdb holds only the in-frame ones, with some missing. The sample shows a few hundred thousand clones, around 97% of them seen only once. This clonotype was obtained from a woman aged 25-40 years in good health. The V call is TRBV25-1, the J call TRBJ2-5, with D perhaps TRBD1 or TRBD2 (6 bases each). The last part of the DNA fits TRBJ2-7 better; the J call may be wrong. Sequences were obtained from naive CD4+ T cells sorted from blood. Sample subset: CD45RA+ positively selected. CDR3 in amino acids: CASKGGNLYEQYF. The CDR3 DNA reads as TGTGCCAGCAAGGGGGGTAACCTCTACGAGCAGTACTTC.